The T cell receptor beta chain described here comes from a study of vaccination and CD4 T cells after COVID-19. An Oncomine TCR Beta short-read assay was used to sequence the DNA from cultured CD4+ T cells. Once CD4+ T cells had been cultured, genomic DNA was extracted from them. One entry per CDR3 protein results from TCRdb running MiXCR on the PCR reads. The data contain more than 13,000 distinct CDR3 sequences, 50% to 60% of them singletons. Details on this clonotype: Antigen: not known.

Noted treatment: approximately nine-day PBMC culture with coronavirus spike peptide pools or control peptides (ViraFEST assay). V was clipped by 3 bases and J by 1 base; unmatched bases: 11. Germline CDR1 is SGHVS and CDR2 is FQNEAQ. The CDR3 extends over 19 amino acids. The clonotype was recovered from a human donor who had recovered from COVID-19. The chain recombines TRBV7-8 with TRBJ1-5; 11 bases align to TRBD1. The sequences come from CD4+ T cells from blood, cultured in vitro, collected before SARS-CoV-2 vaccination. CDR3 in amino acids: CASSFLGQGDRRSNQPQHF. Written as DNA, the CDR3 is TGTGCCAGCAGCTTTCTGGGACAGGGGGATAGACGAAGCAATCAGCCCCAGCATTTT. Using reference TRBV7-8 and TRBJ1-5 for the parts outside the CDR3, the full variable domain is GAGVSQSPRYKVAKRGQDVALRCDPISGHVSLFWYQQALGQGPEFLTYFQNEAQLDKSGLPSDRFFAERPEGSVSTLKIQRTQQEDSAVYLCASSFLGQGDRRSNQPQHFGDGTRLSIL.